This T cell receptor beta chain was obtained from a study of CD8+CD57+ T cells in acquired aplastic anemia. Study summary: An average of 3.2 ug of DNA was obtained from sorted CD4+ and CD8+ cells.

Flow cytometry had shown expanded CD8+CD57+ cells in the patients chosen for sequencing. This clonotype has more than one count but fewer than ten. What it binds is unknown. Genomic DNA, the template, was used for profiling of the TCR beta VDJ and CDR3. TCRdb recomputed calls from the reads with MiXCR, one row per CDR3 protein. This table has 310,000 or so distinct CDR3 sequences, about three fifths appearing once. The CDR3 consists of 14 residues. Germline lookup yields CDR1 SEHNR and CDR2 FQNEAQ (reference sequence). The V and J ends lost 5 bases and 7 bases, in that order; junction bases with no gene match: 5. General study points: Comparison of patients with controls identified about 27 shared CD8+ CDR3 sequences. CD8+ Simpson's diversity showed no significant patient-control difference.

The rearrangement links TRBV7-9 to TRBJ1-6, with 7 bases identical to TRBD1. This TCR was recovered from a human donor with aplastic anemia. The specimen sequenced was sorted CD4+, CD8+, or CD8+CD57+ T cells (not recorded which) from PBMCs. CDR3 residues: CASSEQGENSPLHF. CDR3 nucleotides: TGTGCCAGCAGCGAGCAGGGGGAAAATTCACCCCTCCACTTT.